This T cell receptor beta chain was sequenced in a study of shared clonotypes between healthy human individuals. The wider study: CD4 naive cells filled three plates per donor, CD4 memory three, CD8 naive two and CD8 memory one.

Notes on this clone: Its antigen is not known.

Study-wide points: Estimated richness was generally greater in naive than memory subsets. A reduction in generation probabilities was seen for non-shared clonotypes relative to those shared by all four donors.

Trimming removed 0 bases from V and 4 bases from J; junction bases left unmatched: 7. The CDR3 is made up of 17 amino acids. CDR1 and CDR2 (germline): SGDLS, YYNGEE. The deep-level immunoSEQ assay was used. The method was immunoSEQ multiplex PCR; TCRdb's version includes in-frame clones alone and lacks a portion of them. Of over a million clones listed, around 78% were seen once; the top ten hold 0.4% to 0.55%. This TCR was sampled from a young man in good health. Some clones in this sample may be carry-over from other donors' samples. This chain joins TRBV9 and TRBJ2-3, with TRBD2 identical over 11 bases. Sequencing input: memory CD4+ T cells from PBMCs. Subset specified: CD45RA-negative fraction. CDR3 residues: CASSVELAGVGADTQYF. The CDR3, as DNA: TGTGCCAGCAGCGTAGAACTAGCGGGAGTCGGGGCAGATACGCAGTATTTT.